This TCR beta chain was retrieved from a study of cytomegalovirus exposure and HLA in healthy donors. With 2 bases removed from V and 4 bases from J, the gap between germline ends came to 12 bases. Germline assignment: CDR1 MNHEY and CDR2 SMNVEV (reference sequence). The CDR3 covers 15 residues. TCRdb's table, derived via immunoSEQ multiplex PCR, lists solely in-frame clones and lacks some. The table has roughly 240,000 clones, 80% to 90% seen once. The sequencing sample was made of PBMCs. The sequence was obtained from a man between 18 and 29 years old in good health and CMV-seronegative. This chain joins TRBV27 and TRBJ1-5; D gene ambiguous. CDR3 coding DNA: TGTGCCAGCAGTTTAAATCGGGCGGGGAATCAGCCCCAGCATTTT. Its translation: CASSLNRAGNQPQHF.